This T cell receptor beta chain was observed in a study of shared clonotypes between healthy human individuals. Study-level information: Donors, aged 18 to 49, were a couple of women and three men.

This clone was counted a single time. Clones were read by immunoSEQ multiplex PCR, and TCRdb kept only the in-frame ones, dropping some. Among some 790,000 clones listed, over 55% were seen once. This CDR3 is 11 amino acids long. Trimming stripped 2 bases from V and 5 bases from J, with 5 bases between. CDR1 and CDR2 from the germline V gene are SGHNT and YYREEE (reference sequence). Those who donated were healthy HIV-negative adults, with no recent acute infections or vaccinations reported. The receptor comes from a woman aged 25 to 39 in good health. V and J are TRBV5-4 and TRBJ2-7; no definite D call. Sequencing input: memory CD4+ T cells sorted from blood. Described subset: CD45RA-negative fraction. CDR3 nucleotide sequence: TGTGCCAGCAGCTTAGGCGACGAGCAGTACTTC. It is translated as CASSLGDEQYF.